Below are 7 T cell receptor beta chains sequenced from a single sample in a study of T cell clonotyping in hematopoietic cell transplantation. The protocol was immunoSEQ multiplex PCR, while the TCRdb copy is restricted to in-frame clones and leaves out a portion. The repertoire consists of about 6,000 clones, with roughly three quarters occurring once and the leading ten covering more than 35%. The material sequenced was peripheral blood mononuclear cells, taken 180 days after allogeneic stem cell transplant. These receptors came from a male patient in his seventies who had an allogeneic stem cell transplant from an unrelated donor, so T cells may come from the graft donor. Some clones in this sample may be carry-over from other donors' samples.

V usage is TRBV18 and J usage is TRBJ2-7; D might be TRBD2 (6 bases). V lost 0 bases and J 3 bases, leaving 9 bases between the germline ends. Germline CDR1 reads KGHSH; CDR2 reads LQKENI. This CDR3 has 14 residues. CDR3 amino acids: CASSPPGLNYEQYF. The CDR3 DNA reads TGTGCCAGCTCACCACCGGGACTGAACTACGAGCAGTACTTC.

This clone was observed a handful of times. Germline and junction disagree at one end, which may indicate a read error. CDR3 sequence reads: CASSHEPLGGASGYEQCF. The CDR3 nucleotides are TGCGCCAGCAGCCACGAGCCACTCGGCGGGGCTAGCGGCTACGAGCAGTGCTTC. The chain joins TRBV4-3 to TRBJ2-7, with 7 bases lining up with TRBD2. The CDR3 has 18 residues. The V gene's germline CDR1 is LGHNA and CDR2 YSLEER.

The chain links TRBV6-5 to TRBJ2-1; D call uncertain. Trimming removed 7 bases from V and 4 bases from J, with 17 bases in between. CDR3 length equals 15 residues. Germline-derived CDR1 and CDR2 are MNHEY and SVGAGI. This CDR3 reads CASNPGRFAYNEQFF. The CDR3, as DNA: TGTGCCAGCAACCCGGGCAGGTTCGCATACAATGAGCAGTTCTTC.

The chain is built from TRBV7-2 and TRBJ1-3; a weak D match, TRBD1 (6 bases). The V gene's germline CDR1 is SGHTA and CDR2 FQGNSA. V lost 8 bases, J lost 0 bases, and 11 bases lay in between. The CDR3 sequence is 14 residues long. The CDR3 reads CASVDRRSGNTIYF. CDR3 nucleotide sequence: TGTGCCAGCGTGGACAGACGCTCTGGAAACACCATATATTTT.

The rearrangement links TRBV7-2 to TRBJ2-3, with TRBD2 matching over 7 bases. This CDR3 spans 14 amino acids. CDR1 SGHTA and CDR2 FQGNSA come from the germline V gene. With V trimmed by 4 bases and J by 6 bases, 7 bases remained unmatched. CDR3 sequence reads: CASSSSREGDTQYF. The DNA of the CDR3 is TGTGCCAGCAGCTCGTCCAGGGAGGGGGATACGCAGTATTTT.

In this sample, this clone turned up once. The V and J genes are TRBV5-1 and TRBJ1-2, with D unresolved. The germline V and J ends were trimmed by 0 bases and 8 bases, with 14 bases remaining between them. CDR3 length: 14 amino acids. Germline values: CDR1 SGHRS, CDR2 YFSETQ. The CDR3 DNA follows: TGCGCCAGCAGCTTGGTCGAAAGAGAGGTCGGCTACACCTTC. Its protein product is CASSLVEREVGYTF.

The rearrangement links TRBV6-5 to TRBJ2-7; no clear D gene. With 6 bases removed from V and 0 bases from J, the gap between germline ends came to 12 bases. CDR3 length equals 14 residues. CDR1 is MNHEY and CDR2 is SVGAGI in the germline V gene. The CDR3 region has the DNA TGTGCCAGCAGCCTTACTTTCAGCTCCTACGAGCAGTACTTC. Residues: CASSLTFSSYEQYF.